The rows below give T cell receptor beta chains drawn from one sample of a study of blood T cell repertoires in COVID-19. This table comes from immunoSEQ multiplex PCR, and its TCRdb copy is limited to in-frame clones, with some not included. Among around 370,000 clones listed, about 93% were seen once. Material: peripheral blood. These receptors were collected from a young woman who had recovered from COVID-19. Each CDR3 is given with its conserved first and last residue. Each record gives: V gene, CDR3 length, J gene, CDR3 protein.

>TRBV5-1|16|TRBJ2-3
CASSAPGLAGGNTQYF
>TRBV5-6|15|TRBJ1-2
CASSPTLDRWDGYTF
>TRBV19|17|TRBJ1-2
CASSFLDRGASNYGYTF
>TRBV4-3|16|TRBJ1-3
CASSHNTGLSGNTIYF
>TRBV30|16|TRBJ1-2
CAWSYRTGSLNYGYTF
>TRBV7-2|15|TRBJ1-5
CASSLQGDSNQPQHF
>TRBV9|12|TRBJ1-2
CASSADTVGYTF
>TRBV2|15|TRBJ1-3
CASSQLAGFGNTIYF
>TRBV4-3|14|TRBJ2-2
CASSQLPGTGELFF
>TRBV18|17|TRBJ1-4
CASSPIESGTVGEKLFF
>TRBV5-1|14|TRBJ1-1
CASAGRGEDTEAFF
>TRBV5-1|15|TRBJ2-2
CASSPLAPNTGELFF
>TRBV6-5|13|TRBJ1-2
CASSSGGHYGYTF
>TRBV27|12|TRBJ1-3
CASSSDGGSIYF
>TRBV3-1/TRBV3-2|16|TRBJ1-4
CASSQEGGATNEKLFF
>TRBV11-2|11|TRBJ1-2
CASTLPYYYTF
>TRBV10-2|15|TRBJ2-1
CASSELLAGGNEQFF
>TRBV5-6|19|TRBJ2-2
CASSLAPLAGVIFTGELFF
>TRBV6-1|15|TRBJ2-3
CASSDGIAFTDTQYF
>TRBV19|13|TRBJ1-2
CASSILDRAGYTF
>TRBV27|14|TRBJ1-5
CASAPSVSNQPQHF
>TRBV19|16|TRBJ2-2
CACRGVLQGRSGELFF
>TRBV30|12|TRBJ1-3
CAWRVTGNTIYF
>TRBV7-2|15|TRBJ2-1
CASSLVRGQYNEQFF
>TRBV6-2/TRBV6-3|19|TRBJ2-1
CASSYSIPNAGGSYNEQFF
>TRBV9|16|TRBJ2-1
CASSVARAGGSREQFF
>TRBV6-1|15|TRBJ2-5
CASSDRTGAMETQYF
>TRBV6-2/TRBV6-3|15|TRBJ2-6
CASSLSLSGANVLTF
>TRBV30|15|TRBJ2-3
CAWSWTSGRGDTQYF
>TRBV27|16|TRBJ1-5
CASSLFFGQAQLPQHF
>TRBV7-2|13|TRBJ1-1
CASILGGFTEAFF
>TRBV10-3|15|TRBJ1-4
CAISSQAATNEKLFF
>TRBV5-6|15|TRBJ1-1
CATTGQGNLNTEAFF
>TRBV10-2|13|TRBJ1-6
CASRTGDNSPLHF
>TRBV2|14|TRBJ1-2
CASSPGQGIRGYTF
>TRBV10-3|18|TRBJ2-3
CAISSARGSGRVADTQYF
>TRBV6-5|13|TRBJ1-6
CASSTATNSPLHF
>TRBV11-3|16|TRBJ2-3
CASSNRLAGSTDTQYF
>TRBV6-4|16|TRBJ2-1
CASSESPSGIENEQFF
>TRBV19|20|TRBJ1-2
CASSTPQQGHGQEPNYGYTF
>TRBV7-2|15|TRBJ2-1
CASSLDPGAYNEQFF
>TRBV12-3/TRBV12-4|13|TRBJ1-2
CASRPGQKYGYTF
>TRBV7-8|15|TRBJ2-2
CASSLGGRVVGELFF
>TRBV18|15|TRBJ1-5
CASSPTGLSNQPQHF
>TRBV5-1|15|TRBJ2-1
CASSVITSGDNEQFF
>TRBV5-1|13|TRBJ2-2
CASSFVVTGELFF
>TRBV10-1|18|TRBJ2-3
CASSVLAGGTYLTDTQYF
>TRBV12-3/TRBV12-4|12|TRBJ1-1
CATRGENTEAFF
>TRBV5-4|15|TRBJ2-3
CASSQGAGGSYTQYF
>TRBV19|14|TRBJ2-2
CASKISGDTGELFF
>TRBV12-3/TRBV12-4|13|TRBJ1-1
CASSLIVNTEAFF
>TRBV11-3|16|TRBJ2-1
CASSSSTSFPYNEQFF
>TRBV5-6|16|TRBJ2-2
CASSPDWRGNTGELFF